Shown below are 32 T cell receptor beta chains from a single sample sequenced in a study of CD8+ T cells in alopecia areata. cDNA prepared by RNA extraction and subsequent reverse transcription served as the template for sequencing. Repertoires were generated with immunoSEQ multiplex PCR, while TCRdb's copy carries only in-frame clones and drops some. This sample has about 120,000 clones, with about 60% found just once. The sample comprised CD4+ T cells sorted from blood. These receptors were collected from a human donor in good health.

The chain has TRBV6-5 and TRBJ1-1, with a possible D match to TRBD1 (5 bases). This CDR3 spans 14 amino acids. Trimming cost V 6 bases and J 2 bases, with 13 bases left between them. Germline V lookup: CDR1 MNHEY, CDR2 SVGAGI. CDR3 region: CASSRLGGNTEAFF. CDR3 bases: TGTGCCAGCAGCCGCCTCGGGGGAAACACTGAAGCTTTCTTT.

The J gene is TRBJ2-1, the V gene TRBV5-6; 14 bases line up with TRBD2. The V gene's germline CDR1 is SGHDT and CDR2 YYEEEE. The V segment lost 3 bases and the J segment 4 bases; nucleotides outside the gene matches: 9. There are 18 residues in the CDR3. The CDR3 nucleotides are TGTGCCAGCAGCTCGCCGGGACTAGCGGGGGACTTGTACAATGAGCAGTTCTTC. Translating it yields CASSSPGLAGDLYNEQFF.

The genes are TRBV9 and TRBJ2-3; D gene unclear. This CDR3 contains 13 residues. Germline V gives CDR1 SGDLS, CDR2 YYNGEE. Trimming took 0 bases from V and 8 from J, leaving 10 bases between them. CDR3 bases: TGTGCCAGCAGCGTAGAGGCTCTCGGTACGCAGTATTTT. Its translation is CASSVEALGTQYF.

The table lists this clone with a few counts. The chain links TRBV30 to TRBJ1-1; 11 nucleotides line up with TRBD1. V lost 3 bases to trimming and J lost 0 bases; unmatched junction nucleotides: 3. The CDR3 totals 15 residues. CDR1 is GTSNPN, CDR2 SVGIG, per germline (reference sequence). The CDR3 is CAWRTGQGVNTEAFF. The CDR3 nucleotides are TGTGCCTGGAGGACGGGACAGGGGGTGAACACTGAAGCTTTCTTT. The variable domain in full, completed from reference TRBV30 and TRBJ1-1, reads SQTIHQWPATLVQPVGSPLSLECTVEGTSNPNLYWYRQAAGRGLQLLFYSVGIGQISSEVPQNLSASRPQDRQFILSSKKLLLSDSGFYLCAWRTGQGVNTEAFFGQGTRLTVV.

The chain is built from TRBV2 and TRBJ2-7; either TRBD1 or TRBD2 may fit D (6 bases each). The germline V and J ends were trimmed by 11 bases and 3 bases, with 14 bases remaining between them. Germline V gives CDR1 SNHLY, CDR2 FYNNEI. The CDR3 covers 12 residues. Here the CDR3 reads CASRGAGYEQYF. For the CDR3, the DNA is TGTGCCTCAAGGGGGGCTGGCTACGAGCAGTACTTC.

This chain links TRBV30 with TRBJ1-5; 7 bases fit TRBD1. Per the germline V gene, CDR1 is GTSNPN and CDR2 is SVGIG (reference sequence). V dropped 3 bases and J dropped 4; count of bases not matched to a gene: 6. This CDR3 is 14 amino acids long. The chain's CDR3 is CAWSEGQPNQPQHF. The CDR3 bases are TGTGCCTGGAGCGAGGGACAGCCTAATCAGCCCCAGCATTTT.

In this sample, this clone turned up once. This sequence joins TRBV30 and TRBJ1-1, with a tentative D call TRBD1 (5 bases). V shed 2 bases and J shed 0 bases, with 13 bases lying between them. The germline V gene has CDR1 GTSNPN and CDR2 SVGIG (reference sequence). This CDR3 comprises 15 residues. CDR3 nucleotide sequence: TGTGCCTGGAGTCCCCTTGGACATCTGAACACTGAAGCTTTCTTT. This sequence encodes CAWSPLGHLNTEAFF.

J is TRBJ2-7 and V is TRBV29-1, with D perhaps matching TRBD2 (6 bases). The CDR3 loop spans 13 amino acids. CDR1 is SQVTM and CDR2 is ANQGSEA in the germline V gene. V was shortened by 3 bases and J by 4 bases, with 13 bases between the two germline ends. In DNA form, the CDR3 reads TGCAGCGTTGATCTTGGAAGCGGGTACGAGCAGTACTTC. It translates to CSVDLGSGYEQYF.

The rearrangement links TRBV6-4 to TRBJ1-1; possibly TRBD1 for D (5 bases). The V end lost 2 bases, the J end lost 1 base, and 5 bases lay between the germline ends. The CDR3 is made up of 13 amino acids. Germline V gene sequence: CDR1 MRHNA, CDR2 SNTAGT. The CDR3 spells CASSDRGNTEAFF. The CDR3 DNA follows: TGTGCCAGCAGTGACAGGGGGAACACTGAAGCTTTCTTT.

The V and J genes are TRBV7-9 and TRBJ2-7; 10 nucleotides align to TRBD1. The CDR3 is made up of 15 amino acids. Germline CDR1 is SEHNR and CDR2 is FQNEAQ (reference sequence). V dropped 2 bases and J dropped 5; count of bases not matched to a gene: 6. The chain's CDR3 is CASSLKGQGNNEQYF. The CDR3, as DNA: TGTGCCAGCAGCTTAAAGGGACAGGGGAACAACGAGCAGTACTTC.

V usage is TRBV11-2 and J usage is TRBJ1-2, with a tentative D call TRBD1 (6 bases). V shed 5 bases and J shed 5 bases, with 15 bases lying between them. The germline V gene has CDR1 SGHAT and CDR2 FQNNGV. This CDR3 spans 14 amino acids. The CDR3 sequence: CASSPTTGAYGYTF. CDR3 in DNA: TGTGCCAGCAGCCCAACGACAGGAGCGTATGGCTACACCTTC.

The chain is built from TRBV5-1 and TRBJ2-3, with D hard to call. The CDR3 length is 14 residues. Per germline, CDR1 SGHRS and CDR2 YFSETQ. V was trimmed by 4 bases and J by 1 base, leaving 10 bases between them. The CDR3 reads CASSTSDGTDTQYF. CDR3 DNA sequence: TGCGCCAGCAGCACCTCCGACGGCACAGATACGCAGTATTTT.

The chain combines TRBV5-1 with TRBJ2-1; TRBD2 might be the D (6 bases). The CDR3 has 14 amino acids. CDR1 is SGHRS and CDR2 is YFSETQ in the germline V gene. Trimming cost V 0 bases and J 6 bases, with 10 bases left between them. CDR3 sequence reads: CASSLGSGLNEQFF. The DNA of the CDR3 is TGCGCCAGCAGCTTGGGTAGCGGCCTCAATGAGCAGTTCTTC.

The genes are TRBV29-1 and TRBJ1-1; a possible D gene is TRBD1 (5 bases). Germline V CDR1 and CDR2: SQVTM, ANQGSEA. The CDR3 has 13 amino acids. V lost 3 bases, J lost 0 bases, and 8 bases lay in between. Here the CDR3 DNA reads TGCAGCGTTGATGGGGCCCTGAACACTGAAGCTTTCTTT. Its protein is CSVDGALNTEAFF.

CDR3 region: CASSAPGALMDGYTF. The CDR3 coding sequence is TGTGCCAGCAGTGCGCCGGGGGCTTTAATGGATGGCTACACCTTC. J is TRBJ1-2 and V is TRBV25-1; D might be TRBD1 (6 bases). CDR1 and CDR2 (germline): MGHDK, SYGVNS. V shed 4 bases and J shed 6 bases, with 18 bases lying between them. The CDR3 runs to 15 residues.

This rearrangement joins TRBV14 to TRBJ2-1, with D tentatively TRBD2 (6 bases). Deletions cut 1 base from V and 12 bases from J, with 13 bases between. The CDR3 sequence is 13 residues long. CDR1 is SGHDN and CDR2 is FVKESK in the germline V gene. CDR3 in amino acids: CASSQVIKAGQFF. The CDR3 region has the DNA TGTGCCAGCAGCCAAGTTATAAAAGCGGGGCAGTTCTTC.

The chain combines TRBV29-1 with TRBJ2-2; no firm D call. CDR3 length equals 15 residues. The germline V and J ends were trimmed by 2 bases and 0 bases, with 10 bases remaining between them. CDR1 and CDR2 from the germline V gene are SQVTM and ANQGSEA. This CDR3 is CSVEWASSNTGELFF. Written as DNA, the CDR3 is TGCAGCGTTGAATGGGCTAGTTCGAACACCGGGGAGCTGTTTTTT.

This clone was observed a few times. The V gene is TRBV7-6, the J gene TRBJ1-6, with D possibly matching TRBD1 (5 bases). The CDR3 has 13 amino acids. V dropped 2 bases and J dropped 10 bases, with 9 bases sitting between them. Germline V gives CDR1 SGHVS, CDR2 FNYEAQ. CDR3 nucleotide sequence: TGTGCCAGCAGCTTACAGGGATCCTCACCCCTCCACTTT. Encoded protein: CASSLQGSSPLHF. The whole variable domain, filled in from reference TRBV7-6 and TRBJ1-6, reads GAGVSQSPRYKVTKRGQDVALRCDPISGHVSLYWYRQALGQGPEFLTYFNYEAQQDKSGLPNDRFSAERPEGSISTLTIQRTEQRDSAMYRCASSLQGSSPLHFGNGTRLTVT.

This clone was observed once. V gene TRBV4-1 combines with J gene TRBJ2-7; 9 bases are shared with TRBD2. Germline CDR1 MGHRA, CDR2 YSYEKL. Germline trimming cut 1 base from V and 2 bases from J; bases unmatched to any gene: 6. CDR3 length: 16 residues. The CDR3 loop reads CASSQGMASGAYEQYF. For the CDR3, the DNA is TGCGCCAGCAGCCAAGGTATGGCTAGCGGGGCCTACGAGCAGTACTTC.

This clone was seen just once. The CDR3 DNA reads as TGCAGCGTTCCACAGATGGGGGTGTACTATGGCTACACCTTC. Translated, it gives CSVPQMGVYYGYTF. The chain has TRBV29-1 and TRBJ1-2; D perhaps matches TRBD1 (5 bases). Trimming pared 5 bases from V and 3 bases from J, leaving 16 bases between. CDR3 size: 14 residues. Germline CDR1 is SQVTM and CDR2 is ANQGSEA.

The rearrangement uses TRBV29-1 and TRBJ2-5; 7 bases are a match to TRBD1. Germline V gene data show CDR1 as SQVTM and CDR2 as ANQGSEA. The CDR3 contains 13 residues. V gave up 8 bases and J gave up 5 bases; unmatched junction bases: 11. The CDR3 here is CSINRGLRETQYF. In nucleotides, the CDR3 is TGCAGCATCAACAGGGGCCTTAGGGAGACCCAGTACTTC.

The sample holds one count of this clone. The CDR3 loop is CAWKEQFDSPLHF. The CDR3 DNA is TGTGCCTGGAAAGAACAATTTGATTCACCCCTCCACTTT. The chain links TRBV30 to TRBJ1-6; D is unresolved. V was pared by 4 bases and J by 8 bases, with 12 bases between. Germline CDR1 reads GTSNPN; CDR2 reads SVGIG (reference sequence). The length of the CDR3 is 13 residues.

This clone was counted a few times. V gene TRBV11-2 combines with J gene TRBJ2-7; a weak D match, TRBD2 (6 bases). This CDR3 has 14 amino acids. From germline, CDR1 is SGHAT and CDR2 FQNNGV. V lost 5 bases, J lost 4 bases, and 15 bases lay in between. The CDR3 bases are TGTGCCAGCAGCCCCCTTCGGGGGAGGTACGAGCAGTACTTC. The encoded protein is CASSPLRGRYEQYF.

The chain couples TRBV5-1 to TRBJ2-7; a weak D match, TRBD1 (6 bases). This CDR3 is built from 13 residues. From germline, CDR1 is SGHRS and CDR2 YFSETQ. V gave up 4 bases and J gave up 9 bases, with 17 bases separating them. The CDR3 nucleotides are TGCGCCAGCAGCCCAACGGACAGAGTAGCGCAGTACTTC. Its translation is CASSPTDRVAQYF.

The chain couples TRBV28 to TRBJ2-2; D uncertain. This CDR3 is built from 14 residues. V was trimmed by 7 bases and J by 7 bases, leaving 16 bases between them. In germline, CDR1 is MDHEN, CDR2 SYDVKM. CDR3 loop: CASTTPAPGGELFF. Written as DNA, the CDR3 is TGTGCCAGCACCACCCCCGCGCCCGGCGGGGAGCTGTTTTTT.

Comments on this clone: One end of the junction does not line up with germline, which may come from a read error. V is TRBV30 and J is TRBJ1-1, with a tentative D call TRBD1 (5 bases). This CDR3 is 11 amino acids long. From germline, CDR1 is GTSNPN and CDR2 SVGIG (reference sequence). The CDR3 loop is CAWRGQEEAFF. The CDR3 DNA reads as TGTGCTTGGAGGGGCCAAGAGGAAGCTTTCTTT.

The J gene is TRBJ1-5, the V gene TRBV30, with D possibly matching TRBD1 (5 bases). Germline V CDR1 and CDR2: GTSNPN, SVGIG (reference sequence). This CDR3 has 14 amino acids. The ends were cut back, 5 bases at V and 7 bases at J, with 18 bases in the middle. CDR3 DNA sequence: TGTGCCTGGGGGGCCTCTCCGGAGGTCCAGCCCCAGCATTTT. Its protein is CAWGASPEVQPQHF.

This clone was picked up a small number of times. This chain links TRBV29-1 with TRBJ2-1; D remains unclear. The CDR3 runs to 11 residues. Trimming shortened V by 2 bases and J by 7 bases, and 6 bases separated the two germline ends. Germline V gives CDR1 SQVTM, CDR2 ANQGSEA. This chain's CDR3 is CSVESRNEQFF. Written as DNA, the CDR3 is TGCAGCGTTGAATCAAGGAATGAGCAGTTCTTC.

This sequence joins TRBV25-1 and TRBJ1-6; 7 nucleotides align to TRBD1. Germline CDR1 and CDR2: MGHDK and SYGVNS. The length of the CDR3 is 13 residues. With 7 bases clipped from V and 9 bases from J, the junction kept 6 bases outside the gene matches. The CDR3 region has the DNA TGTGCCAGCACCGACAGGGCTGGTTCACCCCTCCACTTT. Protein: CASTDRAGSPLHF.

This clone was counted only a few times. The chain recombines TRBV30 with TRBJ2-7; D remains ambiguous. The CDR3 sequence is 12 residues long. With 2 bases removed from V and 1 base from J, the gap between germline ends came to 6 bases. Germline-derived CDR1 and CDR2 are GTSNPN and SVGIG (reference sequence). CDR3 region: CAWSRYSYEQYF. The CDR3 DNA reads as TGTGCCTGGAGTCGCTATTCCTACGAGCAGTACTTC.

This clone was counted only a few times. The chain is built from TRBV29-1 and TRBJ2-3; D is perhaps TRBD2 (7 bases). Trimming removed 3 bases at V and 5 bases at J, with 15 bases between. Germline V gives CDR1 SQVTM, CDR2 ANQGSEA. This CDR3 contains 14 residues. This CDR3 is CSVDHPGGRDTQYF. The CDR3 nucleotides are TGCAGCGTTGATCATCCGGGGGGCAGAGATACGCAGTATTTT.

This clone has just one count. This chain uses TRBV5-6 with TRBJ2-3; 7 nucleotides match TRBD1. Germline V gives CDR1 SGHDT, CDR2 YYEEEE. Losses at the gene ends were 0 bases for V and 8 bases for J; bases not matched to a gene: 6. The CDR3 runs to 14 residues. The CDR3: CASSLGQGRGTQYF. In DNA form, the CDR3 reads TGTGCCAGCAGCTTGGGACAGGGTCGGGGTACGCAGTATTTT.